This passage covers 18 T cell receptor beta chains from one sample sequenced in a study of CD8 T cells in ankylosing spondylitis. General study points: Characteristic of ankylosing spondylitis blood, it appeared, was a TCR beta motif comprising roughly eight highly homologous variants.

TCRdb ran MiXCR on the 5' RACE reads and lists one entry per CDR3 protein. This sample has around 770,000 distinct CDR3 sequences, with 12% found just once. The antigens these receptors bind are not known. The sequenced sample consisted of blood, either unsorted or a sorted T cell fraction (not recorded which). All receptors derive from a male donor with ankylosing spondylitis.

This clonotype showed up just a few times. V is TRBV5-1 and J is TRBJ1-2; 9 nucleotides line up with TRBD1. V shed 4 bases, J shed 6 bases, and the junction held 7 bases outside the gene matches. The CDR3 extends over 14 amino acids. Germline V lookup: CDR1 SGHRS, CDR2 YFSETQ. The CDR3: CASSRTGGLDGYTF. CDR3 sequence (DNA): TGCGCCAGCAGCAGAACAGGGGGCCTCGATGGCTACACCTTC. Drawing the rest from reference TRBV5-1 and TRBJ1-2, the complete variable domain is KAGVTQTPRYLIKTRGQQVTLSCSPISGHRSVSWYQQTPGQGLQFLFEYFSETQRNKGNFPGRFSGRQFSNSRSEMNVSTLELGDSALYLCASSRTGGLDGYTFGSGTRLTVV.

This chain joins TRBV5-1 and TRBJ1-6; D call uncertain. The V end was cut by 1 base, the J end by 10 bases, with 18 bases between. There are 16 residues in the CDR3. Germline CDR1 and CDR2: SGHRS and YFSETQ. CDR3 region: CASSLRVGLMGSPLHF. CDR3 in DNA: TGCGCCAGCAGCTTGCGGGTTGGGCTGATGGGGTCACCCCTCCACTTT.

This clonotype was observed many times. The chain combines TRBV7-2 with TRBJ2-3, with TRBD1 identical over 9 bases. This CDR3 comprises 16 residues. J was trimmed by 0 bases and V by 3 bases; bases with no gene match: 4. The germline V gene has CDR1 SGHTA and CDR2 FQGNSA. The CDR3: CASSLRDRVSTDTQYF. The CDR3 DNA follows: TGTGCCAGCAGCTTGAGGGACAGGGTTAGCACAGATACGCAGTATTTT. The full variable domain, with the rest looked up from reference TRBV7-2 and TRBJ2-3, is GAGVSQSPSNKVTEKGKDVELRCDPISGHTALYWYRQSLGQGLEFLIYFQGNSAPDKSGLPSDRFSAERTGGSVSTLTIQRTQQEDSAVYLCASSLRDRVSTDTQYFGPGTRLTVL.

This clonotype was counted between two and nine times. The V and J genes are TRBV5-1 and TRBJ1-4; 9 bases agree with TRBD1. CDR1 and CDR2 (germline): SGHRS, YFSETQ. J gave up 8 bases and V 7 bases, and 6 bases lay outside the gene matches. This CDR3 comprises 13 residues. Here the CDR3 DNA reads TGCGCCAGCTTTGAGGGGACAGGGGAAAAACTGTTTTTT. It yields the protein CASFEGTGEKLFF.

The chain employs TRBV20-1 and TRBJ1-3; D is unresolved. Germline V lookup: CDR1 DFQATT, CDR2 SNEGSKA (reference sequence). V shed 6 bases and J shed 4 bases, with 13 bases lying between them. This CDR3 has 13 residues. The CDR3, as DNA: TGCAGTGCCAGGCCGCCTGGAGGAAACACCATATATTTT. Encoded protein: CSARPPGGNTIYF.

The sample holds a few counts of this clonotype. The chain has TRBV20-1 and TRBJ2-5; 8 bases align to TRBD2. J lost 2 bases, V lost 1 base, and 3 bases had no gene match. Germline CDR1 reads DFQATT; CDR2 reads SNEGSKA (reference sequence). CDR3 length: 14 residues. The CDR3 DNA is TGCAGTGCTAGAGTCGCTAGCGGGCAAGAGACCCAGTACTTC. It translates to CSARVASGQETQYF.

This clonotype has only a few counts. The chain joins TRBV5-1 to TRBJ2-1; no definite D call. The CDR3 loop spans 15 amino acids. Trimming removed 2 bases from V and 0 bases from J, with 9 bases in between. The germline gives CDR1 SGHRS, CDR2 YFSETQ. Written as DNA, the CDR3 is TGCGCCAGCAGCTTTCGGTCGTCCTCCTACAATGAGCAGTTCTTC. This encodes CASSFRSSSYNEQFF.

The V call is TRBV9, the J call TRBJ1-2; 8 nucleotides agree with TRBD1. CDR1 is SGDLS, CDR2 YYNGEE, per germline. The V gene end was trimmed by 7 bases and the J gene end by 0 bases; junction bases not matched to a gene: 2. This CDR3 region has 13 residues. CDR3 nucleotides: TGTGCCAGCGACAGGGGACCTAACTATGGCTACACCTTC. It is translated as CASDRGPNYGYTF.

There are many counts of this clonotype. The rearrangement links TRBV20-1 to TRBJ2-5; TRBD1 is a possible D gene (6 bases). Trimming stripped 1 base from V and 4 bases from J, with 25 bases between. This CDR3 is 18 amino acids long. The germline gives CDR1 DFQATT, CDR2 SNEGSKA (reference sequence). The CDR3 bases are TGCAGTGCTAGAGGACTTCACAGGGAAGGGATCTCCGGAGAGACCCAGTACTTC. Encoded protein: CSARGLHREGISGETQYF.

This clonotype has a handful of counts. J is TRBJ2-1 and V is TRBV10-3; a possible D gene is TRBD1 (5 bases). V lost 4 bases to trimming and J lost 1 base, with 11 bases between them. The CDR3 is made up of 15 amino acids. Germline V gene sequence: CDR1 ENHRY, CDR2 SYGVKD. CDR3 DNA: TGTGCCATCAGTGCTAGACAGTCATCCTACAATGAGCAGTTCTTC. Amino acid sequence: CAISARQSSYNEQFF.

This clonotype came up many times. The chain has TRBV5-1 and TRBJ2-2; D gene uncertain. From germline, CDR1 is SGHRS and CDR2 YFSETQ. The CDR3 length is 15 residues. Between the trimmed V and J ends, which lost 0 bases and 1 base, there was a span of 7 bases. The CDR3 region is CASSLVLGNTGELFF. CDR3 bases: TGCGCCAGCAGCTTGGTTCTGGGGAACACCGGGGAGCTGTTTTTT.

This clonotype was observed a handful of times. The J gene is TRBJ2-5, the V gene TRBV9, with D maybe TRBD2 (5 bases). From germline, CDR1 is SGDLS and CDR2 YYNGEE. This CDR3 has 14 amino acids. V dropped 4 bases and J dropped 5 bases, with 15 bases sitting between them. The CDR3 is CASSSREGRETQYF. In nucleotides, the CDR3 is TGTGCCAGCAGCTCAAGAGAGGGTAGGGAGACCCAGTACTTC.

This clonotype was counted only a few times. The genes are TRBV2 and TRBJ1-1; maybe TRBD1 (5 bases). This CDR3 has 13 residues. V lost 2 bases to trimming and J lost 12 bases, with 16 bases between them. Germline V lookup: CDR1 SNHLY, CDR2 FYNNEI. The CDR3 sequence: CASSETGTVRSFF. The CDR3 DNA reads as TGTGCCAGCAGTGAAACCGGGACGGTGAGATCTTTCTTT.

This clonotype was observed a handful of times. The rearrangement uses TRBV7-2 and TRBJ1-2; D is unresolved. CDR1 is SGHTA and CDR2 is FQGNSA in the germline V gene. V gave up 5 bases and J gave up 6 bases, with 19 bases separating them. CDR3 length: 15 amino acids. Written as DNA, the CDR3 is TGTGCCAGCAGCCCTTTTGTTGGACCATGGAATGGCTACACCTTC. Translated, it gives CASSPFVGPWNGYTF.

This clonotype was seen many times. This rearrangement joins TRBV7-2 to TRBJ2-1; the D gene could be TRBD1 or TRBD2 (6 bases each). Germline CDR1 SGHTA, CDR2 FQGNSA. The V end was cut by 3 bases, the J end by 8 bases, with 14 bases between. The CDR3 has 14 amino acids. The CDR3 DNA reads as TGTGCCAGCAGCTTCGGGGGCCCTCACCATGAGCAGTTCTTC. Translation: CASSFGGPHHEQFF.

The rearrangement links TRBV27 to TRBJ2-5; a weak D match, TRBD1 (6 bases). With 5 bases removed from V and 9 bases from J, the gap between germline ends came to 10 bases. CDR3 size: 11 residues. Looked up from germline, CDR1 is MNHEY and CDR2 is SMNVEV (reference sequence). The CDR3 sequence: CASSQSGAQYF. As DNA, the CDR3 is TGTGCCAGCAGTCAGTCAGGGGCCCAGTACTTC.

This clonotype showed up just a few times. CDR3 residues: CASSFGEISPQHF. In nucleotides, the CDR3 is TGTGCCAGCAGTTTCGGGGAGATCAGCCCCCAGCATTTT. The rearrangement uses TRBV12-3 or TRBV12-4 and TRBJ1-5; D ambiguous. The length of the CDR3 is 13 residues. The V and J ends lost 3 bases and 10 bases respectively, with 13 bases between them.

This clonotype was seen once. The chain couples TRBV5-1 to TRBJ2-1, with 9 bases identical to TRBD1. Trimming took 7 bases from V and 9 from J; bases not matched to a gene: 17. CDR1 SGHRS and CDR2 YFSETQ come from the germline V gene. This CDR3 contains 16 residues. CDR3 DNA: TGCGCCAGCGGCCCGGAGGGACAGGGTTGGTTTGTTGAGCAGTTCTTC. Protein sequence: CASGPEGQGWFVEQFF.